A single sample gave rise to the 12 T cell receptor beta chains below, sequenced in a study of human T cells and chemical hapten exposure. From the RACE reads, TCRdb called clonotypes with MiXCR, one entry per CDR3 protein. Here the sample spans a few hundred thousand distinct CDR3 sequences, about 6% being singletons. The sample's time point: patch test 2, 6 weeks after DPC sensitization. Documented treatment: therapeutic diphenylcyclopropenone sensitization with weekly scalp DPC. The specimen comprised whole blood, sampled in connection with sensitization to the hapten diphenylcyclopropenone (DPC). These receptor sequences come from a woman between 18 and 29 years old with alopecia areata. Some clones in this sample may be carry-over from other donors' samples.

This clonotype has a count of ten or more. The rearrangement links TRBV9 to TRBJ1-1, with D perhaps matching TRBD1 (6 bases). Between the trimmed V and J ends, which lost 2 bases and 5 bases, there was a span of 13 bases. The CDR3 is 14 residues long. The V gene's germline CDR1 is SGDLS and CDR2 YYNGEE. This CDR3 reads CASSVMGAQTEAFF. DNA of the CDR3: TGTGCCAGCAGCGTTATGGGGGCGCAGACTGAAGCTTTCTTT.

This clonotype has ten or more counts. The V gene is TRBV20-1, the J gene TRBJ1-6; D uncertain. Germline V gene data show CDR1 as DFQATT and CDR2 as SNEGSKA (reference sequence). V lost 0 bases to trimming and J lost 8 bases, with 14 bases between them. This CDR3 contains 15 residues. CDR3 loop: CSARDFREMDSPLHF. The CDR3 DNA reads as TGCAGTGCTAGAGATTTTAGGGAGATGGATTCACCCCTCCACTTT.

The rearrangement links TRBV18 to TRBJ1-5; D is unresolved. The CDR3 sequence is 15 residues long. V lost 3 bases and J 2 bases, leaving 11 bases between the germline ends. The V gene's germline CDR1 is KGHSH and CDR2 LQKENI. The CDR3 region has the DNA TGTGCCAGCTCACCTTGGGGAGAGGGCAATCAGCCCCAGCATTTT. Translation: CASSPWGEGNQPQHF.

This chain links TRBV29-1 with TRBJ2-2; D is undetermined. V dropped 7 bases and J dropped 5 bases, with 11 bases sitting between them. The CDR3 consists of 12 residues. Germline CDR1 and CDR2: SQVTM and ANQGSEA. The CDR3, as DNA: TGCAGCGGGATTGGAACGACCGGGGAGCTGTTTTTT. Translation gives CSGIGTTGELFF.

This clonotype showed up many times. The chain carries TRBV4-3 and TRBJ2-3, with 11 bases aligning to TRBD1. After removal of 0 bases from V and 3 bases from J, the junction contained 5 bases not matched to a gene. The CDR3 is 17 residues long. Germline V gives CDR1 LGHNA, CDR2 YSLEER. CDR3 coding DNA: TGCGCCAGCAGCCAAGATTGGACAGGGGGCCTGACAGATACGCAGTATTTT. Its protein product is CASSQDWTGGLTDTQYF.

The J gene is TRBJ2-7, the V gene TRBV6-5; D tentatively fits TRBD1 or TRBD2 (5 bases each). There are 13 residues in the CDR3. Trimming stripped 5 bases from V and 1 base from J, with 9 bases between. Per the germline V gene, CDR1 is MNHEY and CDR2 is SVGAGI. Written as DNA, the CDR3 is TGTGCCAGCAGTCGGGACGCATCCTACGAGCAGTACTTC. Residues: CASSRDASYEQYF.

This clonotype was observed a handful of times. V is TRBV12-3 or TRBV12-4 and J is TRBJ2-2; D remains unclear. CDR3 length: 15 amino acids. V lost 5 bases and J 2 bases, leaving 12 bases between the germline ends. The CDR3 region has the DNA TGTGCCAGCAGTCCGACGGATACCAACACCGGGGAGCTGTTTTTT. It encodes CASSPTDTNTGELFF.

In this sample, this clonotype turned up a few times. The chain carries TRBV20-1 and TRBJ2-3; TRBD1 aligns across 8 bases. Per germline, CDR1 DFQATT and CDR2 SNEGSKA (reference sequence). V was pared by 0 bases and J by 4 bases, with 6 bases of the junction left unmatched. There are 15 residues in the CDR3. CDR3 residues: CSARDGAGGPDTQYF. In DNA, the CDR3 is TGCAGTGCTAGAGATGGGGCAGGGGGCCCAGATACGCAGTATTTT.

This clonotype was seen at least ten times. The J gene is TRBJ1-3, the V gene TRBV6-6, with 7 bases identical to TRBD1. This CDR3 spans 16 amino acids. The V gene end was trimmed by 6 bases and the J gene end by 4 bases; junction bases not matched to a gene: 12. CDR1 MNHNY and CDR2 SVGAGI come from the germline V gene (reference sequence). The CDR3 DNA sequence: TGTGCCAGCAGACCCTACAGGGGCAGGGAAGGAAACACCATATATTTT. It translates to CASRPYRGREGNTIYF.

This clonotype has at least ten counts. J is TRBJ1-3 and V is TRBV29-1; TRBD1 might be the D (5 bases). CDR3 length: 15 residues. V lost 2 bases, J lost 2 bases, and 13 bases lay in between. From germline, CDR1 is SQVTM and CDR2 ANQGSEA. CDR3: CSVENRGRAGNTIYF. The DNA for the CDR3 is TGCAGCGTTGAAAATCGGGGCAGGGCTGGAAACACCATATATTTT.

In its sample, this clonotype was seen many times. V usage is TRBV7-2 and J usage is TRBJ2-3; 9 bases map to TRBD2. The CDR3 extends over 16 amino acids. V trimming: 1 base; J trimming: 3 bases; junction bases outside the gene matches: 5. Germline-derived CDR1 and CDR2 are SGHTA and FQGNSA. The chain's CDR3 is CASSLVRGGLTDTQYF. Written as DNA, the CDR3 is TGTGCCAGCAGCTTAGTGCGGGGGGGCCTTACAGATACGCAGTATTTT.

This clonotype has at least ten counts. The chain uses TRBV5-1 and TRBJ2-3; D call uncertain. The V end was cut by 4 bases, the J end by 1 base, with 7 bases between. The CDR3 has 13 residues. The germline CDR1 and CDR2 sequences are SGHRS and YFSETQ. The CDR3 protein is CASSDIRTDTQYF. The CDR3 DNA sequence: TGCGCCAGCAGCGACATCCGCACAGATACGCAGTATTTT. Supplemented by reference TRBV5-1 and TRBJ2-3, the full variable domain reads KAGVTQTPRYLIKTRGQQVTLSCSPISGHRSVSWYQQTPGQGLQFLFEYFSETQRNKGNFPGRFSGRQFSNSRSEMNVSTLELGDSALYLCASSDIRTDTQYFGPGTRLTVL.